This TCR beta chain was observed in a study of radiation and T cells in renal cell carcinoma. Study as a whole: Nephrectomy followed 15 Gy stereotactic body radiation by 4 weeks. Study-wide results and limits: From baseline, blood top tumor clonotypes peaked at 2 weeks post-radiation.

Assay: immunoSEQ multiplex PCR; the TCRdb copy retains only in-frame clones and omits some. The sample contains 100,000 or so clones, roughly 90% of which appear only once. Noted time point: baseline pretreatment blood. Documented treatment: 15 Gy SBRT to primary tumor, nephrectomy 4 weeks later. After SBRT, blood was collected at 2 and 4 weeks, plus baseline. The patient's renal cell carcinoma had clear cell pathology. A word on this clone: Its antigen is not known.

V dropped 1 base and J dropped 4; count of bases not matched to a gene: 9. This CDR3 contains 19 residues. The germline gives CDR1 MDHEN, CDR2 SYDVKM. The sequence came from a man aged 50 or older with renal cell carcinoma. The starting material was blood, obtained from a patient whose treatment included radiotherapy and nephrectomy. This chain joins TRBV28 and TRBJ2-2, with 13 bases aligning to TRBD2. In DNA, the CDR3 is TGTGCCAGCAGTTTATATGTAATCGGACTAGCGGGGGTCACCGGGGAGCTGTTTTTT. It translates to CASSLYVIGLAGVTGELFF. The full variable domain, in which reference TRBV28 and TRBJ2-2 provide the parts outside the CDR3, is DVKVTQSSRYLVKRTGEKVFLECVQDMDHENMFWYRQDPGLGLRLIYFSYDVKMKEKGDIPEGYSVSREKKERFSLILESASTNQTSMYLCASSLYVIGLAGVTGELFFGEGSRLTVL.